The T cell receptor (beta chain) described here comes from a study of blood T cell repertoires in COVID-19. At the level of the study: Acute and convalescent COVID-19 specimens originated in the United States, Italy and Spain. Nucleic acid was either cDNA or gDNA, and it came from T cells, B-cell-depleted T cells, or PBMCs.

Data came from immunoSEQ multiplex PCR; TCRdb stores just in-frame clones and leaves some out. Of 81,000 or so clones in the sample, about 82% were seen once. This CDR3 spans 14 amino acids. Germline V lookup: CDR1 MGHDK, CDR2 SYGVNS. Losses at the gene ends were 8 bases for V and 7 bases for J; bases not matched to a gene: 11. This chain uses TRBV25-1 with TRBJ1-2; TRBD1 aligns across 9 bases. The source of this sequence is a man aged 45-65 years with active COVID-19. Material: peripheral blood. CDR3 in DNA: TGTGCCAGCGGCGAACAGGGGGCGGTCGGTGGCTACACCTTC. Translated, it gives CASGEQGAVGGYTF.